This T cell receptor beta chain was found in a study of T cells after yellow fever vaccination. Points from the study as a whole: Bulk-population clonotypes that are abundant could appear as contaminants in FACS-sorted repertoires.

The germline gives CDR1 DFQATT, CDR2 SNEGSKA (reference sequence). The length of the CDR3 is 14 residues. V was clipped by 3 bases and J by 0 bases, with 11 bases between them. TCRdb independently ran MiXCR on the 5' RACE reads; one entry per CDR3 protein. The table has about 320,000 distinct CDR3 sequences, roughly 4.3% seen once. Concerning this clonotype: Its target is unknown.

This receptor was taken from a man younger than 35 who received the YFV17D yellow fever vaccine. This sequence joins TRBV20-1 and TRBJ1-2; D remains unclear. The sample was PBMCs, taken 15 days after the yellow fever booster vaccination. The CDR3 spells CSARHTLANYGYTF. In DNA form, the CDR3 reads TGCAGTGCTAGGCATACGTTAGCTAACTATGGCTACACCTTC.